The source of this TCR beta chain is a study of cytomegalovirus exposure and HLA in healthy donors. Study results and limitations: At a 0.05 false discovery rate, a later analysis found approximately 15,000 TCR beta sequences to be associated with HLA alleles. Most sequenced TCRs were rare (though some public TCRs occurred in many donors). In a later analysis, a missense DCLRE1C variant was linked to TCR beta V- and J-gene trimming.

The PCR employed 60 Vbeta primers together with 13 Jbeta primers. Clones were sequenced by immunoSEQ multiplex PCR, and TCRdb holds only the in-frame ones, with some missing. The table has 95,000 to 150,000 clones, around 66% seen once; the top ten hold under 9.5%. About this clone: Its antigen remains unidentified. This specimen includes other DNA sequences encoding the same CDR3.

The receptor comes from a woman aged 40 to 49 in good health and CMV-seropositive. The sequenced sample consisted of PBMCs.

The CDR3 region has the DNA TGTGCCAGCAGTGATCCAGGGACAGATACGCAGTATTTT. Protein product: CASSDPGTDTQYF. The V gene is TRBV6-4, the J gene TRBJ2-3; a possible D gene is TRBD1 (5 bases). There are 13 residues in the CDR3. Trimming removed 3 bases from V and 3 bases from J, with 7 bases in between. CDR1 is MRHNA, CDR2 SNTAGT, per germline.